This T cell receptor (beta chain) was obtained from a study of T cell responses to AZD1222 COVID-19 vaccine. For the study at large: Analyses pooled second doses at about 4 or about 12 weeks.

Study results and caveats: Close to half of all spike-specific TCRs reportedly target regions of the variants that are unmutated. Baseline seropositivity occurred in only a handful of AZD1222 recipients. Clonal diversity may have been underestimated in mostly white British donors.

As for this clone: Its specificity is unknown.

Method: immunoSEQ multiplex PCR; TCRdb's copy keeps in-frame clones and lacks some. Here the sample spans around 100,000 clones, 75% to 90% being singletons. The CDR3 contains 13 residues. The ends were cut back, 0 bases at V and 4 bases at J, with 5 bases in the middle. The TCR originated in an adult in good health. Sequencing used peripheral blood, obtained on day 0 of AZD1222 vaccination. The chain couples TRBV12-3 or TRBV12-4 to TRBJ2-3; D is uncertain. The CDR3 sequence is CASSLAGSDTQYF. In DNA form, the CDR3 reads TGTGCCAGCAGTTTAGCGGGGTCAGATACGCAGTATTTT.